One and the same sample provided the 24 T cell receptor beta chains below, sequenced in a study of blood T cells in healthy people across ages. Then a second PCR, running about 6 to 12 cycles, was carried out with a sample-barcoded 5' primer and a J-beta primer mix. TCRdb recomputed calls from the 5' RACE reads with MiXCR, one row per CDR3 protein. This table holds 800,000 or so distinct CDR3 sequences, roughly 25% found once. The data also belong to a second study, concerning T cells of mothers and their children.

Specimen: blood. These receptors originate from a boy aged 5 to 17 in good health.

The J gene is TRBJ2-5, the V gene TRBV12-3 or TRBV12-4; 10 bases match TRBD1. The J call may be in error: the DNA end matches TRBJ2-7 better. The CDR3 contains 15 residues. CDR3: CASSPQTGGTYEQYF. In DNA, the CDR3 is TGTGCCAGCAGTCCCCAGACAGGGGGCACGTACGAGCAGTACTTC.

This clonotype was counted only a few times. The V gene is TRBV7-9, the J gene TRBJ1-4; tentative D call: TRBD1 (5 bases). Germline V gene lookup returns CDR1 SEHNR and CDR2 FQNEAQ (reference sequence). V was pared by 1 base and J by 11 bases, with 17 bases between. The CDR3 spans 15 residues. CDR3 DNA: TGTGCCAGCAGCTTAGGGGGCATGAAGGGCCTCAAACTGTTTTTT. This sequence encodes CASSLGGMKGLKLFF. The entire variable domain, with the rest obtained from reference TRBV7-9 and TRBJ1-4, is as follows: DTGVSQNPRHKITKRGQNVTFRCDPISEHNRLYWYRQTLGQGPEFLTYFQNEAQLEKSRLLSDRFSAERPKGSFSTLEIQRTEQGDSAMYLCASSLGGMKGLKLFFGSGTQLSVL.

V is TRBV5-6 and J is TRBJ2-6; 8 bases are shared with TRBD1. Germline loops: CDR1 SGHDT, CDR2 YYEEEE. Germline trimming cut 9 bases from V and 4 bases from J; bases unmatched to any gene: 15. This CDR3 contains 17 residues. In DNA, the CDR3 is TGTGCCACAAGGGGCAGGGGGCGCATTTTCGGGGCCAACGTCCTGACTTTC. Translating gives CATRGRGRIFGANVLTF.

This clonotype was observed a few times. V usage is TRBV6-1 and J usage is TRBJ1-4; perhaps TRBD1 as D (5 bases). CDR1 is MNHNS and CDR2 is SASEGT in the germline V gene. V lost 6 bases, J lost 0 bases, and 14 bases lay in between. There are 16 residues in the CDR3. In DNA, the CDR3 is TGTGCCAGCAGCGGGTGGGGCCTTGCAACTAATGAAAAACTGTTTTTT. Translating gives CASSGWGLATNEKLFF.

The genes are TRBV3-1 and TRBJ2-4, with D possibly matching TRBD1 (5 bases). Trimming stripped 5 bases from V and 6 bases from J, with 14 bases between. Germline CDR1 LGHDT, CDR2 YNNKEL (reference sequence). The length of the CDR3 is 14 residues. CDR3 in amino acids: CASSSGATGNIQYF. As DNA, the CDR3 is TGTGCCAGCAGCTCTGGGGCGACGGGAAACATTCAGTACTTC.

This chain connects TRBV28 to TRBJ2-5, with 7 bases matching TRBD1. Germline assignment: CDR1 MDHEN and CDR2 SYDVKM. The ends lost 2 bases at V and 1 base at J; junction bases unmatched: 7. CDR3 length equals 16 residues. The CDR3 here is CASSLRGQVAQETQYF. As DNA, the CDR3 is TGTGCCAGCAGTTTACGAGGACAGGTAGCCCAAGAGACCCAGTACTTC.

The chain couples TRBV5-1 to TRBJ2-7, with D maybe TRBD2 (6 bases). CDR3 length equals 15 residues. Germline V gives CDR1 SGHRS, CDR2 YFSETQ. Between the trimmed V and J ends, which lost 0 bases and 6 bases, there was a span of 16 bases. DNA of the CDR3: TGCGCCAGCAGCTTGGAGGCGGGATCGCGCGCCGAGCAGTACTTC. It codes for CASSLEAGSRAEQYF. The entire variable domain, with the rest obtained from reference TRBV5-1 and TRBJ2-7, is as follows: KAGVTQTPRYLIKTRGQQVTLSCSPISGHRSVSWYQQTPGQGLQFLFEYFSETQRNKGNFPGRFSGRQFSNSRSEMNVSTLELGDSALYLCASSLEAGSRAEQYFGPGTRLTVT.

The V call is TRBV28, the J call TRBJ2-5, with 10 bases aligning to TRBD1. Trimming took 2 bases from V and 5 from J; bases not matched to a gene: 8. Germline-derived CDR1 and CDR2 are MDHEN and SYDVKM. CDR3 size: 16 residues. CDR3 sequence reads: CASSLLRDRGGETQYF. DNA of the CDR3: TGTGCCAGCAGTTTACTAAGGGACAGGGGAGGGGAGACCCAGTACTTC.

The J gene is TRBJ2-1, the V gene TRBV10-3; TRBD1 or TRBD2 may be the D gene (5 bases each). The V end lost 10 bases, the J end lost 5 bases, and 12 bases lay between the germline ends. The germline gives CDR1 ENHRY, CDR2 SYGVKD. CDR3 length: 12 amino acids. In DNA form, the CDR3 reads TGTGCCACCGGGGACGGGGACAATGAGCAGTTCTTC. It yields the protein CATGDGDNEQFF.

V usage is TRBV29-1 and J usage is TRBJ2-5; the match to TRBD2 covers 9 bases. Trimming removed 7 bases from V and 5 bases from J; junction bases left unmatched: 5. The CDR3 totals 12 residues. Germline V gives CDR1 SQVTM, CDR2 ANQGSEA. CDR3 region: CSGGGARETQYF. The DNA for the CDR3 is TGCAGCGGCGGGGGGGCACGGGAGACCCAGTACTTC.

The rearrangement uses TRBV6-5 and TRBJ2-3, with 13 bases fitting TRBD2. CDR3 size: 19 residues. The ends lost 3 bases at V and 2 bases at J; junction bases unmatched: 11. Germline CDR1 is MNHEY and CDR2 is SVGAGI. The DNA for the CDR3 is TGTGCCAGCAGTTATTCCCCCCCGGGACTAGCGGGGAACACAGATACGCAGTATTTT. This encodes CASSYSPPGLAGNTDTQYF.

This clonotype was picked up a small number of times. The rearrangement joins TRBV7-8 to TRBJ1-2; D is unresolved. CDR1 and CDR2 from the germline V gene are SGHVS and FQNEAQ. The CDR3 runs 15 residues. V was trimmed by 5 bases and J by 4 bases, leaving 17 bases between them. The CDR3 reads CASSDRAHSGYGYTF. The CDR3 DNA follows: TGTGCCAGCAGCGACCGGGCCCACAGCGGCTATGGCTACACCTTC. The full variable domain, in which reference TRBV7-8 and TRBJ1-2 provide the parts outside the CDR3, is GAGVSQSPRYKVAKRGQDVALRCDPISGHVSLFWYQQALGQGPEFLTYFQNEAQLDKSGLPSDRFFAERPEGSVSTLKIQRTQQEDSAVYLCASSDRAHSGYGYTFGSGTRLTVV.

The V gene is TRBV6-6, the J gene TRBJ2-3; D is unclear. V gave up 6 bases and J gave up 2 bases, with 12 bases separating them. In germline, CDR1 is MNHNY, CDR2 SVGAGI (reference sequence). The CDR3 is made up of 14 amino acids. CDR3 protein: CASRLKYVTDTQYF. CDR3 nucleotide sequence: TGTGCCAGCAGACTCAAGTACGTCACAGATACGCAGTATTTT.

The V call is TRBV6-2 or TRBV6-3, the J call TRBJ2-3; unclear D gene. The V gene lost 5 bases and the J gene lost 8 bases, with 8 bases spanning the gap. Germline lookup yields CDR1 MNHEY and CDR2 SVGEGT. The CDR3 has 11 amino acids. CDR3 coding DNA: TGTGCCAGCAGTATGGGCGGTACGCAGTATTTT. Translating gives CASSMGGTQYF.

This clonotype was observed a few times. The V gene is TRBV27, the J gene TRBJ2-5; D unclear. Trimming took off 5 bases at V and 2 bases at J, with 12 bases between the two ends. Germline values: CDR1 MNHEY, CDR2 SMNVEV (reference sequence). This CDR3 contains 14 residues. In DNA, the CDR3 is TGTGCCAGCAGTCGCATGGAAGATCAAGAGACCCAGTACTTC. Amino acid sequence: CASSRMEDQETQYF.

There are many counts of this clonotype. The V gene is TRBV7-2, the J gene TRBJ2-5; the D gene is possibly TRBD1 (5 bases). Between the trimmed V and J ends, which lost 2 bases and 3 bases, there was a span of 10 bases. The CDR3 has 14 residues. Germline V CDR1 and CDR2: SGHTA, FQGNSA. The CDR3 protein is CASSLRGREETQYF. In DNA, the CDR3 is TGTGCCAGCAGCTTAAGGGGCAGGGAAGAGACCCAGTACTTC.

This clonotype has just a few counts. This chain joins TRBV5-1 and TRBJ2-1; the D gene is possibly TRBD2 (5 bases). The CDR3 extends over 16 amino acids. Per the germline V gene, CDR1 is SGHRS and CDR2 is YFSETQ. The V and J ends lost 0 bases and 0 bases respectively, with 10 bases between them. The CDR3 protein is CASSLAGVYSYNEQFF. CDR3 coding DNA: TGCGCCAGCAGCTTGGCCGGGGTTTACTCCTACAATGAGCAGTTCTTC.

This clonotype was seen many times. The chain carries TRBV5-4 and TRBJ2-5, with TRBD2 matching over 15 bases. The tail of the sequence fits TRBJ2-1 better, so the J call may be wrong. Germline V gene lookup returns CDR1 SGHNT and CDR2 YYREEE (reference sequence). This CDR3 has 21 amino acids. CDR3 DNA sequence: TGTGCCAGCAGCTTGGCCCCCGGACTAGCGGGAGGGGGAGTATTGGTTCATGAGCAGTTCTTC. It specifies CASSLAPGLAGGGVLVHEQFF.

The sample holds a few counts of this clonotype. The chain links TRBV27 to TRBJ2-1; 8 bases match TRBD1. The J segment lost 15 bases and the V segment lost 0 bases, leaving 4 bases of the junction unmatched. Germline assignment: CDR1 MNHEY and CDR2 SMNVEV (reference sequence). The CDR3 length is 12 residues. CDR3 coding DNA: TGTGCCAGCAGTTTATCGGGCAGGGGGCCGTTCTTC. Its translation: CASSLSGRGPFF.

This clonotype came up a few times. V and J are TRBV12-3 or TRBV12-4 and TRBJ1-3; D gene uncertain. Trimming cost V 5 bases and J 0 bases, with 11 bases left between them. The CDR3 contains 15 residues. DNA for the CDR3: TGTGCCAGCAGTCCCTATCTCTTCTCTGGAAACACCATATATTTT. This gives the protein CASSPYLFSGNTIYF.

V gene TRBV30 combines with J gene TRBJ1-5; D perhaps matches TRBD1 (5 bases). V lost 0 bases and J 2 bases, leaving 14 bases between the germline ends. CDR1 and CDR2 (germline): GTSNPN, SVGIG (reference sequence). The CDR3 loop spans 16 amino acids. The CDR3, as DNA: TGTGCCTGGAGTGTACGGAAGGGGCACGGCAATCAGCCCCAGCATTTT. Its translation: CAWSVRKGHGNQPQHF.

This clonotype has at least ten counts. The V gene is TRBV5-1, the J gene TRBJ2-1; D unresolved. The V end lost 0 bases, the J end lost 5 bases, and 12 bases lay between the germline ends. Germline CDR1 reads SGHRS; CDR2 reads YFSETQ. The CDR3 runs to 15 residues. CDR3 DNA sequence: TGCGCCAGCAGCTTGGGTGGTGGCATCGACAATGAGCAGTTCTTC. This codes for CASSLGGGIDNEQFF.

The chain recombines TRBV20-1 with TRBJ1-1, with D unresolved. The V gene's germline CDR1 is DFQATT and CDR2 SNEGSKA (reference sequence). This CDR3 has 13 amino acids. V shed 0 bases and J shed 4 bases, with 9 bases lying between them. The CDR3 reads CSAREPGSTEAFF. The DNA of the CDR3 is TGCAGTGCTAGAGAACCAGGTTCCACTGAAGCTTTCTTT.

There are a few counts of this clonotype. The V call is TRBV20-1, the J call TRBJ2-7; possibly TRBD1 for D (6 bases). The CDR3 spans 14 residues. CDR1 DFQATT and CDR2 SNEGSKA come from the germline V gene (reference sequence). Trimming shortened V by 6 bases and J by 3 bases, and 18 bases separated the two germline ends. The CDR3 nucleotides are TGCAGTGCCCGCCCCGGGACAAAGGACTACGAGCAGTACTTC. Translation gives CSARPGTKDYEQYF.